This TCR beta chain was recorded in a study of glioma-infiltrating T cells. Of note for this clonotype: Mismatch with germline at one junction end may stem from a read error.

TCR alpha and beta CDR3 regions were amplified from RNA using iRepertoire nested multiplex PCR. TCRdb fed the multiplex PCR reads into MiXCR, producing one record per CDR3 protein. The sample shows under 150,000 distinct CDR3 sequences, about two fifths of them seen only once. Germline V gene lookup returns CDR1 MDHEN and CDR2 SYDVKM. The CDR3 extends over 13 amino acids. The sample consisted of glioma tissue, nonneoplastic brain tissue, or PBMCs (not recorded which). The chain employs TRBV28 and TRBJ1-1; tentatively, D is TRBD1 (5 bases). The origin of this receptor is a human donor with low-grade glioma or glioblastoma, undergoing nonglioma brain surgery, or in good health (not recorded which). This CDR3 reads CAISSRPGPEAFF. In DNA form, the CDR3 reads TGTGCCATCAGTAGTCGACCGGGGCCTGAAGCTTTCTTT.